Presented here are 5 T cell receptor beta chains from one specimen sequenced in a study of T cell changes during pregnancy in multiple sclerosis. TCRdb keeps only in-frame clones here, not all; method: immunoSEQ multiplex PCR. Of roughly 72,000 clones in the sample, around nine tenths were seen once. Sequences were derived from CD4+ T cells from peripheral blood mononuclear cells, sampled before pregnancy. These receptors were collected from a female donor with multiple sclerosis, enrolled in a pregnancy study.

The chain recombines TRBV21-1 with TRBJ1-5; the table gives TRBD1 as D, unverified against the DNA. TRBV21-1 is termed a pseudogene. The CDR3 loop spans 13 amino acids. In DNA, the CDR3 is TGTGCCAGCAGGGAAGGGGGTGACCGGCCCCAGCATTTT. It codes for CASREGGDRPQHF.

CDR3 region: CASSSWTSGRYEQYF. The DNA for the CDR3 is TGTGCCAGTAGTTCCTGGACTAGCGGGAGGTACGAGCAGTACTTC. The chain uses TRBV19 and TRBJ2-7, with TRBD2 identical over 14 bases. The ends lost 5 bases at V and 4 bases at J; junction bases unmatched: 4. This CDR3 spans 15 amino acids. Germline V CDR1 and CDR2: LNHDA, SQIVND (reference sequence).

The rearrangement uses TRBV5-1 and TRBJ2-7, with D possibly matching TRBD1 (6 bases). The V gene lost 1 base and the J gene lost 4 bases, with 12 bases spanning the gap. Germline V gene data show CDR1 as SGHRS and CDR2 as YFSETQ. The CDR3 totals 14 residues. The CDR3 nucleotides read TGCGCCAGCAGCTTGACAGGGACCGAGTACGAGCAGTACTTC. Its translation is CASSLTGTEYEQYF.

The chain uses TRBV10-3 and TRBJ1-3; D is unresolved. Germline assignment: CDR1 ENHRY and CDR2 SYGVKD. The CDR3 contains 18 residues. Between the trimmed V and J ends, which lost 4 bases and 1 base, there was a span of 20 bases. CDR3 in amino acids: CAISVKAGRGESGNTIYF. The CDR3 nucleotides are TGTGCCATCAGTGTTAAGGCGGGCCGGGGTGAGTCTGGAAACACCATATATTTT.

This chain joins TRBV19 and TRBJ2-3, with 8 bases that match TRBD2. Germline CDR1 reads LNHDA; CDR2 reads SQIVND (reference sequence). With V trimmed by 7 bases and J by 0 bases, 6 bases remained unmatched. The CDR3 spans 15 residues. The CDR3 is CASKEAGGSTDTQYF. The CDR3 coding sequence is TGTGCCAGTAAGGAGGCGGGGGGAAGCACAGATACGCAGTATTTT.